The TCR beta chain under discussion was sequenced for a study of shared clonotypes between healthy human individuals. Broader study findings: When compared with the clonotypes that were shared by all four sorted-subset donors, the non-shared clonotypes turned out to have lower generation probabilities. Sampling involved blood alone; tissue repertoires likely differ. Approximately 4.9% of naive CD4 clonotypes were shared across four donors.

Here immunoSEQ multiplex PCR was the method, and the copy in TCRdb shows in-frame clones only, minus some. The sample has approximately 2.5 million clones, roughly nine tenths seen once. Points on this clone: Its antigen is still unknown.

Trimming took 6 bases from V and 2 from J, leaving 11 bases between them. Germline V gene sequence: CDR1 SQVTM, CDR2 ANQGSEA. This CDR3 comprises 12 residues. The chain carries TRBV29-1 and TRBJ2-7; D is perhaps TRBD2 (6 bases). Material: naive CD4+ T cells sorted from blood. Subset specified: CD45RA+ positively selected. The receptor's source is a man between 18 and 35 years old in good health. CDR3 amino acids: CSVLRGTYEQYF. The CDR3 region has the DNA TGCAGCGTCCTACGGGGGACCTACGAGCAGTACTTC.